The sequence of this T cell receptor (beta chain) was determined in a study of T-cell reconstitution after alpha-beta-depleted transplantation in children. Preparation of the TCRbeta library used unique molecular identifiers. TCRdb redid the calling of the PCR reads with MiXCR, one entry per CDR3 protein. In the table there are fewer than 550,000 distinct CDR3 sequences, under 12% of which are singletons. The TCR was taken from a child aged 2-15 years with inherited bone marrow failure, due to receive a stem cell transplant. Sequencing used PBMCs, obtained before TCRalphabeta/CD19-depleted stem cell transplant.

The CDR3 DNA sequence: TGTGCCAGCAGTGTCCATCCCCCGGACTCGGAGTTCCCAGATACGCAGTATTTT. Its translation is CASSVHPPDSEFPDTQYF. The gene calls are TRBV2 and TRBJ2-3; possibly TRBD2 for D (5 bases). V lost 4 bases and J 4 bases, leaving 24 bases between the germline ends. In germline, CDR1 is SNHLY, CDR2 FYNNEI. The CDR3 runs to 18 residues. The whole variable domain, filled in from reference TRBV2 and TRBJ2-3, reads EPEVTQTPSHQVTQMGQEVILRCVPISNHLYFYWYRQILGQKVEFLVSFYNNEISEKSEIFDDQFSVERPDGSNFTLKIRSTKLEDSAMYFCASSVHPPDSEFPDTQYFGPGTRLTVL.